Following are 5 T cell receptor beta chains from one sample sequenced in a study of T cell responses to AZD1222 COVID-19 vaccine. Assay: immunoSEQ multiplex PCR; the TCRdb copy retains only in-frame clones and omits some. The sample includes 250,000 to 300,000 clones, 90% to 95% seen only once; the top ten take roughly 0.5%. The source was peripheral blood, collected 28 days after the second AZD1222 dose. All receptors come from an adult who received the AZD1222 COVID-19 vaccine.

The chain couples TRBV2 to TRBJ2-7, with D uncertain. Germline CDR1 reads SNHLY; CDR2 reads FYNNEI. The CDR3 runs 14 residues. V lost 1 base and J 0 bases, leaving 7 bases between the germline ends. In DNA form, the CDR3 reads TGTGCCAGCAGTGAAGTCTCGAGCTCCTACGAGCAGTACTTC. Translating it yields CASSEVSSSYEQYF.

In DNA, the CDR3 is TGTGCCAGCAGTGGGGGCAGGGGGGCCGGCACTGAAGCTTTCTTT. It encodes CASSGGRGAGTEAFF. The chain carries TRBV6-2 or TRBV6-3 and TRBJ1-1; TRBD1 matches at 7 bases. This CDR3 has 15 amino acids. Germline trimming cut 5 bases from V and 4 bases from J; bases unmatched to any gene: 10. CDR1 and CDR2 (germline): MNHEY, SVGEGT.

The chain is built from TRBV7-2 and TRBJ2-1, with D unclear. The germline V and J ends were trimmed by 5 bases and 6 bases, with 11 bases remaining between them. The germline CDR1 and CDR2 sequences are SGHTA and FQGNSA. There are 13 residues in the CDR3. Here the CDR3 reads CASSLGPINEQFF. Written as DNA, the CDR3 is TGTGCCAGCAGCCTAGGGCCAATCAATGAGCAGTTCTTC.

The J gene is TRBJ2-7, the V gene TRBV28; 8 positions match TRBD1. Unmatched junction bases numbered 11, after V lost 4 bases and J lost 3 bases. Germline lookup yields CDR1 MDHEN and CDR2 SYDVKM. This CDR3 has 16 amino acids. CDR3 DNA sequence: TGTGCCAGCAGTTCCCTGGACAGGGCCAAGCGCTACGAGCAGTACTTC. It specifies CASSSLDRAKRYEQYF.

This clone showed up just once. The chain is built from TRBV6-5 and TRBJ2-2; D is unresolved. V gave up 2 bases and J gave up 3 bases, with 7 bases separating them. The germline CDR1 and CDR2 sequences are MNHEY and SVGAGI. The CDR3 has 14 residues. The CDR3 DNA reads TGTGCCAGCAGTTACGGGTCTGACACCGGGGAGCTGTTTTTT. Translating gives CASSYGSDTGELFF.